The rows below give T cell receptor beta chains drawn from one sample of a study of metastatic and nonmetastatic thyroid tumors. Via MiXCR, TCRdb re-called the PCR reads. Here the sample spans 40,000 to 55,000 clones, approximately 19% being singletons. Material for sequencing was blood. The receptors were sampled from a female donor with papillary thyroid cancer or a benign thyroid nodule (not recorded which). Some clones in this sample may be carry-over from other donors' samples. Each CDR3 is given with its conserved first and last residue. D genes are given only for firm matches. Clone size is stated in some rows and not others, as once, few, many or a class when expanded.

>TRBV7-9|TRBD2|many|TRBJ2-1
TGTGCCAGCAGCTTAGGCCCTAGCGGGATAGACAATGAGCAGTTCTTC
CASSLGPSGIDNEQFF
>TRBV28|.|.|TRBJ1-1
TGTGCCAGCAGTCCTATACAGGGTAGGAACACTGAAGCTTTCTTT
CASSPIQGRNTEAFF
>TRBV7-3|TRBD2|many|TRBJ2-1
TGTGCCAGCAGCTTAACCGGGACTAGCGGGAGGGCCGAAAGAAATGAGCAGTTCTTC
CASSLTGTSGRAERNEQFF
>TRBV18|.|many|TRBJ2-1
TGTGCCAGCTCACCGTTGGTCGGGGACAATGAGCAGTTCTTC
CASSPLVGDNEQFF
>TRBV12-3/TRBV12-4|.|.|TRBJ2-1
TGTGCCAGCAGCCCCGATGGCCTCAATCCTAAAAATGATCAGTTCTTC
CASSPDGLNPKNDQFF
>TRBV11-2|.|many|TRBJ1-1
TGTGCCAGCCGACGCGAGTTCAGAGGAGAAGCTTTCTTT
CASRREFRGEAFF
>TRBV6-1|.|.|TRBJ1-3
TGTGCCAGCAAGACACAGGACTCTGGAAACACCATATATTTT
CASKTQDSGNTIYF
>TRBV6-2/TRBV6-3|.|few|TRBJ2-2
TGTGCCAGCAGTTACTGGAACAACGTCGGGGAGATGTTTTTT
CASSYWNNVGEMFF
>TRBV6-1|TRBD2|many|TRBJ2-6
TGTGCCAGCCGAGGGGCGGGGGGCGCTGGGGCCAACGTCCTGACTTTC
CASRGAGGAGANVLTF
>TRBV24-1|.|few|TRBJ1-5
TGTGCCACCAGTGGGGCCAATAGCAATCAGCCCCAGCATTTT
CATSGANSNQPQHF